The present entry profiles one T cell receptor beta chain with its context. The V gene's germline CDR1 is SGHNT and CDR2 YENEEA. This CDR3 region has 15 residues. V dropped 1 base and J dropped 5 bases, with 13 bases sitting between them. The source of the sample is a study of technical replicates of blood from several donors. Profiling relied on immunoSEQ multiplex PCR, and the TCRdb table lists in-frame clones only, not all of them. In the table there are 80,000 to 85,000 clones, 89% of which are singletons. V and J are TRBV11-3 and TRBJ2-3; D is unresolved. The sequenced sample consisted of T cells isolated from PBMCs. The sequence was collected from a human donor in good health. CDR3 region: CASSLVRVQEDTQYF. The CDR3 DNA is TGTGCCAGCAGCTTAGTACGGGTCCAAGAAGATACGCAGTATTTT.